Described below is a single TCR beta chain sequence and its context. Its antigen remains unknown. Cells that were CD45RO-CCR7+CD27+CD95- constituted naive CD8+ T cells. This sample was included in a study of CXCR3-negative and CXCR3-positive naive CD8 T cells. Germline V gene sequence: CDR1 SGHRS, CDR2 YFSETQ. This CDR3 is 14 amino acids long. Libraries were UMI-labeled 5' RACE TRB cDNA. TCRdb derives one entry per CDR3 protein from the 5' RACE reads, leaving out DNA. The sample holds approximately 89,000 distinct CDR3 sequences. Study-level results: Diversity ran similarly high across both naive subsets but far lower in memory CD8+ cells. After cryopreservation, CXCR3 expression dropped partially; most assays used fresh PBMCs. Naive cells that were CXCR3-positive had more hydrophobic TRB CDR3s (compared with CXCR3-negative naive cells).

The receptor's source is a human donor in good health. Some clones in this sample may be carry-over from other donors' samples. The rearrangement links TRBV5-1 to TRBJ1-1; TCRdb selects TRBD1, and the lack of DNA leaves this call unchecked. Sequencing was carried out using naive CXCR3+ CD8+ T cells from blood. Subset indicated: CD45RO-CCR7+CD27+CD95- naive CD8+ T cells expressing CXCR3 (TNR3+). The CDR3 sequence is CASSKGQGNTEAFF.